This note documents a single TCR beta chain sequence. TCRdb independently ran MiXCR on the RT-PCR reads; one entry per CDR3 protein. The data show around 530,000 distinct CDR3 sequences, approximately 15% seen once. These data are taken from a study of response to subunit inactivated influenza vaccine. CDR3 size: 17 residues. CDR1 and CDR2 from the germline V gene are MDHEN and SYDVKM. V was trimmed by 7 bases and J by 8 bases, leaving 27 bases between them. This TCR derives from a man aged 50-75 years who received an inactivated influenza vaccine. The rearrangement uses TRBV28 and TRBJ2-1, with a weak D call TRBD2 (6 bases). This specimen was CD4+ T cells sorted from PBMCs, taken around 2 years after vaccination. The CDR3, as DNA: TGTGCCAGCACTACTCCCGCACTAGCTCGAAACATCGATGAGCAGTTCTTC. Amino acids: CASTTPALARNIDEQFF.